This T cell receptor beta chain was documented in a study of T cell responses to AZD1222 COVID-19 vaccine. Study at large: Samples with a second dose at about 4 or about 12 weeks were pooled together.

General study points: CD4 TCRs associated with vaccination spanned spike, dominating at 160-218 and 743-854. In a largely white British group with more females than males, clonal diversity was possibly underestimated. Reportedly, nearly half the spike-specific TCRs target unmutated variant regions.

The repertoire was sequenced with immunoSEQ multiplex PCR; TCRdb's copy has only in-frame clones and lacks some. The sample lists around 200,000 clones; almost 90% were seen once. Comments on this clone: What it recognizes is unknown. Other DNA sequences in this sample translate to the same CDR3.

Trimming removed 1 base from V and 0 bases from J, with 4 bases in between. The CDR3 extends over 13 amino acids. The gene calls are TRBV12-3 or TRBV12-4 and TRBJ2-7; no firm D call. This TCR came from an adult in good health. The source material was peripheral blood, sampled on day 0 of AZD1222 vaccination. The CDR3 DNA follows: TGTGCCAGCAGTTTAGACAGCTCCTACGAGCAGTACTTC. Residues: CASSLDSSYEQYF.